Below, 4 T cell receptor beta chains from the same sample are listed, as sequenced in a study of shared clonotypes between healthy human individuals. Generated by immunoSEQ multiplex PCR, the TCRdb table keeps only in-frame clones and is missing some. The profile shows about 470,000 clones, around 75% of them singletons. The specimen sequenced was PBMCs. Every receptor here comes from a woman in her thirties or forties in good health. Some clones in this sample may be carry-over from other donors' samples.

The chain recombines TRBV5-1 with TRBJ2-1, with unresolved D. Germline loops: CDR1 SGHRS, CDR2 YFSETQ. Trimming removed 0 bases from V and 1 base from J, with 8 bases in between. The CDR3 runs 15 residues. The CDR3 sequence is CASSLEVSSYNEQFF. The CDR3 nucleotides read TGCGCCAGCAGCTTGGAGGTATCTTCCTACAATGAGCAGTTCTTC.

The count of this clone is one. The V gene is TRBV4-3, the J gene TRBJ2-4; no clear D gene. Germline V lookup: CDR1 LGHNA, CDR2 YSLEER. The V and J ends lost 2 bases and 0 bases respectively, with 11 bases between them. CDR3 length equals 16 residues. The CDR3, as DNA: TGCGCCAGCAGCCAATTTACGCGGACAGCCAAAAACATTCAGTACTTC. This gives the protein CASSQFTRTAKNIQYF.

Only one count was recorded for this clone. The J gene is TRBJ2-3, the V gene TRBV15; 9 positions match TRBD2. Germline values: CDR1 LNHNV, CDR2 YYDKDF (reference sequence). Unmatched junction bases numbered 6, after V lost 1 base and J lost 4 bases. The CDR3 has 16 amino acids. The CDR3 loop reads CATSRGLAGVSDTQYF. CDR3 coding DNA: TGTGCCACCAGCAGAGGGTTAGCGGGAGTATCAGATACGCAGTATTTT.

This clone has a handful of counts. This chain links TRBV9 with TRBJ1-1; D perhaps matches TRBD1 (6 bases). Deletions cut 0 bases from V and 4 bases from J, with 13 bases between. This CDR3 is 15 amino acids long. The germline gives CDR1 SGDLS, CDR2 YYNGEE. The CDR3 loop reads CASSVGGGPGTEAFF. The CDR3 DNA sequence: TGTGCCAGCAGCGTAGGCGGGGGGCCGGGCACTGAAGCTTTCTTT.